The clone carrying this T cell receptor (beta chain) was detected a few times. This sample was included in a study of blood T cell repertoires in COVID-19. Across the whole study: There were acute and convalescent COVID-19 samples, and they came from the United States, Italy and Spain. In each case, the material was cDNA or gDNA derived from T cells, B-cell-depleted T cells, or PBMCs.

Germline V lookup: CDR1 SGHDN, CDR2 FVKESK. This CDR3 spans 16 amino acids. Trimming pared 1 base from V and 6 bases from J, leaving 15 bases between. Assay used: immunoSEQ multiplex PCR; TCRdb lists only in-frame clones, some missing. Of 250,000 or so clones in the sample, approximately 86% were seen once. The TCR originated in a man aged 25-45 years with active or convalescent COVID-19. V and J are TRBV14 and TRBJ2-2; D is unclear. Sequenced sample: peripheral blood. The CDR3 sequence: CASSQVQLANAGELFF. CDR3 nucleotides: TGTGCCAGCAGCCAAGTTCAATTAGCTAACGCCGGGGAGCTGTTTTTT.